The 14 T cell receptor beta chains given below trace back to one sample, sequenced in a study of B cell selection in AIRE deficiency. CD4+CD127+ cells were sorted as the conventional CD4 T cells. Clones were read by immunoSEQ multiplex PCR, and TCRdb kept only the in-frame ones, dropping some. The table records about 23,000 clones, around 97% of them present only once. Sequenced input: conventional CD4+ T cells sorted from PBMCs. The receptor set was obtained from a human donor with AIRE deficiency.

This chain joins TRBV28 and TRBJ2-7; 8 positions agree with TRBD2. Looked up from germline, CDR1 is MDHEN and CDR2 is SYDVKM. The CDR3 spans 15 residues. J was trimmed by 1 base and V by 2 bases; bases with no gene match: 4. This CDR3 is CASSLAGGTSYEQYF. In DNA, the CDR3 is TGTGCCAGCAGTTTAGCGGGGGGAACTTCCTACGAGCAGTACTTC.

This clone has a single count. The chain links TRBV6-5 to TRBJ2-7, with TRBD2 matching 10 bases. The ends lost 6 bases at V and 0 bases at J; junction bases unmatched: 5. CDR1 is MNHEY and CDR2 is SVGAGI in the germline V gene. CDR3 length equals 15 residues. Written as DNA, the CDR3 is TGTGCCAGCAGCTATAGCGGGAGGAGCTCCTACGAGCAGTACTTC. This sequence encodes CASSYSGRSSYEQYF.

The chain uses TRBV10-3 and TRBJ1-5; 12 positions match TRBD1. The CDR3 length is 14 residues. The J segment lost 9 bases and the V segment lost 10 bases, leaving 10 bases of the junction unmatched. CDR1 is ENHRY and CDR2 is SYGVKD in the germline V gene. CDR3 bases: TGTGCCAACGAGTCCGGGACAGGGGGCTTGCCCCAGCATTTT. Translation gives CANESGTGGLPQHF.

The chain recombines TRBV28 with TRBJ1-1; 8 bases map to TRBD1. V lost 5 bases, J lost 1 base, and 9 bases stayed unmatched. CDR1 and CDR2 from the germline V gene are MDHEN and SYDVKM. The CDR3 totals 16 residues. The CDR3 DNA reads TGTGCCAGCAGTCGTACAGGGGGGGCGGGGAACACTGAAGCTTTCTTT. This gives the protein CASSRTGGAGNTEAFF. The full variable domain, its missing parts supplied by reference TRBV28 and TRBJ1-1, is DVKVTQSSRYLVKRTGEKVFLECVQDMDHENMFWYRQDPGLGLRLIYFSYDVKMKEKGDIPEGYSVSREKKERFSLILESASTNQTSMYLCASSRTGGAGNTEAFFGQGTRLTVV.

The chain is built from TRBV19 and TRBJ2-7; TRBD1 aligns across 8 bases. The CDR3 covers 13 residues. Germline loops: CDR1 LNHDA, CDR2 SQIVND (reference sequence). V was clipped by 6 bases and J by 3 bases; unmatched bases: 4. In nucleotides, the CDR3 is TGTGCCAGTAGACGCGGACAGGGCTACGAGCAGTACTTC. This gives the protein CASRRGQGYEQYF.

The J gene is TRBJ2-2, the V gene TRBV18; no clear D. V lost 5 bases and J lost 4, with 8 bases in between. CDR1 KGHSH and CDR2 LQKENI come from the germline V gene. The CDR3 is made up of 13 amino acids. The CDR3 spells CASSGQVTGELFF. The CDR3 DNA reads TGTGCCAGCTCAGGTCAGGTCACCGGGGAGCTGTTTTTT.

V usage is TRBV5-6 and J usage is TRBJ2-1; D may match TRBD1 or TRBD2 (6 bases each). This CDR3 is built from 16 residues. Germline assignment: CDR1 SGHDT and CDR2 YYEEEE. V lost 0 bases to trimming and J lost 1 base, with 11 bases between them. The CDR3 is CASSLGGARSYNEQFF. The CDR3 region has the DNA TGTGCCAGCAGCTTGGGGGGGGCGAGGTCCTACAATGAGCAGTTCTTC. Together with reference TRBV5-6 and TRBJ2-1, the CDR3 gives the full variable domain: DAGVTQSPTHLIKTRGQQVTLRCSPKSGHDTVSWYQQALGQGPQFIFQYYEEEERQRGNFPDRFSGHQFPNYSSELNVNALLLGDSALYLCASSLGGARSYNEQFFGPGTRLTVL.

The J gene is TRBJ2-7, the V gene TRBV10-2; possible D gene TRBD1, 5 bases. The CDR3 consists of 15 residues. The V and J ends lost 6 bases and 5 bases respectively, with 20 bases between them. Germline values: CDR1 WSHSY, CDR2 SAAADI. The CDR3 DNA sequence: TGCGCCAGCAGCCTGACAGTACTCCCGAGCGACGAGCAGTACTTC. It yields the protein CASSLTVLPSDEQYF.

CDR3 coding DNA: TGTGCCAGCAGGTTTAGTGGAGATACGCAGTATTTT. This translates into CASRFSGDTQYF. The V call is TRBV13, the J call TRBJ2-3; D is uncertain. This CDR3 contains 12 residues. Trimming shortened V by 6 bases and J by 5 bases, and 9 bases separated the two germline ends. Germline CDR1 is PRHDT and CDR2 is FYEKMQ (reference sequence).

The rearrangement uses TRBV7-6 and TRBJ2-3; D call uncertain. Germline CDR1 reads SGHVS; CDR2 reads FNYEAQ. This CDR3 is built from 11 residues. V dropped 5 bases and J dropped 4 bases, with 4 bases sitting between them. The chain's CDR3 is CASSVSDTQYF. The CDR3 nucleotides read TGTGCCAGCAGCGTCTCAGATACGCAGTATTTT.

The rearrangement links TRBV28 to TRBJ1-1; 8 nucleotides line up with TRBD1. This CDR3 contains 13 residues. In germline, CDR1 is MDHEN, CDR2 SYDVKM. J was trimmed by 6 bases and V by 6 bases; bases with no gene match: 6. DNA for the CDR3: TGTGCCAGCAGGATCGTACAGGGGGCTGAAGCTTTCTTT. This encodes CASRIVQGAEAFF.

In nucleotides, the CDR3 is TGTGCCAGCAGACCCACCACAGGGGCCGGGGCCAACGTCCTGACTTTC. This encodes CASRPTTGAGANVLTF. This sequence joins TRBV6-6 and TRBJ2-6; TRBD1 agrees at 7 bases. Germline V gene lookup returns CDR1 MNHNY and CDR2 SVGAGI (reference sequence). Trimming at V came to 6 bases and at J to 4 bases, leaving 9 bases not matched to a gene. There are 16 residues in the CDR3.

The V call is TRBV28, the J call TRBJ2-7, with D possibly matching TRBD1 (5 bases). This CDR3 has 14 residues. CDR1 is MDHEN and CDR2 is SYDVKM in the germline V gene. The V and J ends lost 4 bases and 0 bases respectively, with 10 bases between them. This chain's CDR3 is CASSSWTNSYEQYF. DNA for the CDR3: TGTGCCAGCAGTTCCTGGACAAACTCCTACGAGCAGTACTTC.

This chain's CDR3 is CASSPNPVGGGTEAFF. The CDR3 DNA follows: TGTGCCAGCAGCCCCAACCCAGTAGGGGGCGGGACTGAAGCTTTCTTT. V usage is TRBV5-4 and J usage is TRBJ1-1, with 7 positions matching TRBD1. V shed 4 bases, J shed 5 bases, and the junction held 14 bases outside the gene matches. Germline CDR1 and CDR2: SGHNT and YYREEE (reference sequence). The CDR3 spans 16 residues.